Described below is a single T cell receptor beta chain sequence and its context. Relapsing-remitting disease, either stable or active, was present in the multiple sclerosis controls, who were treatment-naive patients. Through negative isolation, CD4+ and CD8+ T cells were obtained, while TEMRA cells were enriched using FACS. The CDR3 has 12 residues. In germline, CDR1 is PRHDT, CDR2 FYEKMQ (reference sequence). The source of the sample is a study of CD8 T cells in Susac syndrome. RNA totalling roughly 0.5 to 1 ug underwent reverse transcription with random hexamers. Multiplex immunoSEQ PCR targeted 54 Vbeta and 13 Jbeta TCR beta segments. TCRdb reprocessed the immunoSEQ multiplex PCR reads with MiXCR, giving one entry per CDR3 protein. The table shows about 210,000 distinct CDR3 sequences, with over 90% occurring only once.

The V call is TRBV13, the J call TRBJ2-1; D is possibly TRBD1 (6 bases). Sequencing was performed on CD4+ T cells from PBMCs. This sequence originates from a human donor with multiple sclerosis. The CDR3 sequence: CVSTGQNNEQFF. The CDR3 coding sequence is TGTGTCTCTACCGGACAGAACAATGAGCAGTTCTTC.